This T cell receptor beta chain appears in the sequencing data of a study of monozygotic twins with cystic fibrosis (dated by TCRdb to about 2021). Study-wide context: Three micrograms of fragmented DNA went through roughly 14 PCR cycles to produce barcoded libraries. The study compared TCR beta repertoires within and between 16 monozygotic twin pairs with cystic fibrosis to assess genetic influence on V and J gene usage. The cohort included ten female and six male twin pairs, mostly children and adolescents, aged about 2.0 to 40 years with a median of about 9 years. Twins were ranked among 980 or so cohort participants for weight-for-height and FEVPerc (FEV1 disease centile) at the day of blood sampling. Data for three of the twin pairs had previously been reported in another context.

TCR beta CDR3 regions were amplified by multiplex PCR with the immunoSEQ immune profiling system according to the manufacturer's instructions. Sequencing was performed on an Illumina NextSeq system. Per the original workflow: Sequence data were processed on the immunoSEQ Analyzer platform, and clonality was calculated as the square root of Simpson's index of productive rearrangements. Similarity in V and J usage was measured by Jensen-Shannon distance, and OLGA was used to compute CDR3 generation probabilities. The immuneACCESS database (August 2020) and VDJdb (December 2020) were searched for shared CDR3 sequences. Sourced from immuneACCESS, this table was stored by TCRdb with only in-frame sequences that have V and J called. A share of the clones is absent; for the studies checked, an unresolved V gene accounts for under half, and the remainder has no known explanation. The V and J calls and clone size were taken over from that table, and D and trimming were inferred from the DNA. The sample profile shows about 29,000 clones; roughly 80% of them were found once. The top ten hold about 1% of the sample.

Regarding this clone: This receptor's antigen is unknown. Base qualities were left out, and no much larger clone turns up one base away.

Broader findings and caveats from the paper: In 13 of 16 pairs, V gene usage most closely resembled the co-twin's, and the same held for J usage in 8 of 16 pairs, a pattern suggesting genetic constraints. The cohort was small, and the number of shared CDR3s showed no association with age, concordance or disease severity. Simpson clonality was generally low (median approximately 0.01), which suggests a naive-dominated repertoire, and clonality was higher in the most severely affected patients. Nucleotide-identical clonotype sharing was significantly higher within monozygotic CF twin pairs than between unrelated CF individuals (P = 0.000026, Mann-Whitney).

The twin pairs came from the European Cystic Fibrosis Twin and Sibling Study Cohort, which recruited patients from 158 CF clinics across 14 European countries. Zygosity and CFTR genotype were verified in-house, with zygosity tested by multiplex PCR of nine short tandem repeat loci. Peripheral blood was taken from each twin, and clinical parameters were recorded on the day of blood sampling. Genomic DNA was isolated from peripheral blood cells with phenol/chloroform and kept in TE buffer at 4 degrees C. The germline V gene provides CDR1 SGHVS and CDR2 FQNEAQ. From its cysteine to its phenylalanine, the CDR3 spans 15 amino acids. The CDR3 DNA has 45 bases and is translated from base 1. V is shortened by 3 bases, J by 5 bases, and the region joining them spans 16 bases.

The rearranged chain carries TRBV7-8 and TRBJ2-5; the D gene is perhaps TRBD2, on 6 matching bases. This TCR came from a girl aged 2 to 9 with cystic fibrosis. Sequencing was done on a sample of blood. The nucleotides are TGTGCCAGCAGCTTGTGGACGGGGAGGTGGGAGACCCAGTACTTC. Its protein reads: CASSLWTGRWETQYF.